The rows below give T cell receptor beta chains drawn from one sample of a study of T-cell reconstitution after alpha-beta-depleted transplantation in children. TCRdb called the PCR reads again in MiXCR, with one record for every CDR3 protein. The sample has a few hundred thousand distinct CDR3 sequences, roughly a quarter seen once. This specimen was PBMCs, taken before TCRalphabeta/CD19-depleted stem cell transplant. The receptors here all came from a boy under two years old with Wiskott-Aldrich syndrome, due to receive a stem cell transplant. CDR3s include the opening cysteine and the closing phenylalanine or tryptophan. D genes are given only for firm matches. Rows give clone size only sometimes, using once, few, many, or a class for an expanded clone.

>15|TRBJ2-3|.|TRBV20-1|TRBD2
CSASRPSGSTDTQYF
TGCAGTGCTAGTAGGCCTAGCGGGAGCACAGATACGCAGTATTTT
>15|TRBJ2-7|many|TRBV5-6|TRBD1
CASSFRSSRGHEQYF
TGTGCCAGCAGCTTCCGGTCTAGCAGGGGGCACGAGCAGTACTTC
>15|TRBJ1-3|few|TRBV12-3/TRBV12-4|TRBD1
CASSISGGSGNTIYF
TGTGCCAGCAGTATCTCAGGGGGGTCTGGAAACACCATATATTTT
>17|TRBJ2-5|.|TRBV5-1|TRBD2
CASSSYRTSGSSETQYF
TGCGCCAGCAGCTCCTACCGTACTAGCGGGAGTTCTGAGACCCAGTACTTC
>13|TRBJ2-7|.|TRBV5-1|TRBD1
CASSAGTGNEQYF
TGCGCCAGCAGCGCCGGGACAGGGAACGAGCAGTACTTC
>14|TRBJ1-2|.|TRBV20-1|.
CSARVGGSNYGYTF
TGCAGTGCTAGAGTAGGTGGCAGTAACTATGGCTACACCTTC
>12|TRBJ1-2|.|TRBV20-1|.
CSASPGDHGYTF
TGCAGTGCTAGTCCGGGAGATCATGGCTACACCTTC
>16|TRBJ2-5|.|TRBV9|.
CASSVDPGRMGETQYF
TGTGCCAGCAGCGTAGACCCAGGGAGAATGGGGGAGACCCAGTACTTC
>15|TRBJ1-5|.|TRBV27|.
CASSLWGDRNQPQHF
TGTGCCAGCAGTTTATGGGGCGACAGGAATCAGCCCCAGCATTTT
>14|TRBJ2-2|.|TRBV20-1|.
CSAIPGQNTGELFF
TGCAGTGCTATTCCGGGACAGAACACCGGGGAGCTGTTTTTT
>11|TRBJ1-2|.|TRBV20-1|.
CSAPMRDGYTF
TGCAGTGCCCCGATGCGGGATGGCTACACCTTC
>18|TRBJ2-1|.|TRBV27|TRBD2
CASSSKTSGIVGYNEQFF
TGTGCCAGCAGTTCAAAAACTAGCGGGATAGTCGGGTACAATGAGCAGTTCTTC
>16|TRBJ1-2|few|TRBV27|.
CASSRQGGGGNYGYTF
TGTGCCAGCAGTCGGCAGGGTGGGGGGGGTAATTATGGCTACACCTTC
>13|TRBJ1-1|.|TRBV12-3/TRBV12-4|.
CASSPKVHSEAFF
TGTGCCAGCAGTCCAAAAGTGCACTCTGAAGCTTTCTTT
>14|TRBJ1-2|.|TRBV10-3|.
CAISESATDYGYTF
TGTGCCATCAGTGAGTCGGCAACAGACTATGGCTACACCTTC
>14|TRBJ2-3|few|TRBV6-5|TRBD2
CASSFGGTGDTQYF
TGTGCCAGCAGTTTCGGGGGGACGGGTGATACGCAGTATTTT
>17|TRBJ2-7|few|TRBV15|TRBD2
CATSRVGLAEHSYEQYF
TGTGCCACCAGCAGAGTCGGACTAGCGGAGCACTCCTACGAGCAGTACTTC
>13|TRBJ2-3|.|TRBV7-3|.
CASSVTGTPTQYF
TGTGCCAGCAGCGTTACGGGGACACCTACGCAGTATTTT
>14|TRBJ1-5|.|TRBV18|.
CASSPKGPTQPQHF
TGTGCCAGCTCACCAAAGGGCCCAACGCAGCCCCAGCATTTT
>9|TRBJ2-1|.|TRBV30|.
CAWRNEQFF
TGTGCCTGGAGGAATGAGCAGTTCTTC
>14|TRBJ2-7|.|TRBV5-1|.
CASSSDTETYEQYF
TGCGCCAGCAGCTCGGACACGGAGACCTACGAGCAGTACTTC
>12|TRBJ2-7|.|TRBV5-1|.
CASSQPSVEQYF
TGCGCCAGCAGCCAACCAAGCGTCGAGCAGTACTTC
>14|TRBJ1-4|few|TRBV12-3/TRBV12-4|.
CASSYAGNNEKLFF
TGTGCCAGCAGTTATGCAGGGAATAATGAAAAACTGTTTTTT
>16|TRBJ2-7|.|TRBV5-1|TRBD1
CASSLAPGQRDYEQYF
TGCGCCAGCAGCTTGGCCCCGGGACAGAGGGACTACGAGCAGTACTTC
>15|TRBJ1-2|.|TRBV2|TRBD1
CAGLNYRTGGNGYTF
TGTGCCGGCCTCAACTATAGGACAGGGGGAAATGGCTACACCTTC
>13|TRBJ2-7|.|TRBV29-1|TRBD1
CSAAQGQGDEQYF
TGCAGCGCAGCCCAGGGACAGGGCGACGAGCAGTACTTC